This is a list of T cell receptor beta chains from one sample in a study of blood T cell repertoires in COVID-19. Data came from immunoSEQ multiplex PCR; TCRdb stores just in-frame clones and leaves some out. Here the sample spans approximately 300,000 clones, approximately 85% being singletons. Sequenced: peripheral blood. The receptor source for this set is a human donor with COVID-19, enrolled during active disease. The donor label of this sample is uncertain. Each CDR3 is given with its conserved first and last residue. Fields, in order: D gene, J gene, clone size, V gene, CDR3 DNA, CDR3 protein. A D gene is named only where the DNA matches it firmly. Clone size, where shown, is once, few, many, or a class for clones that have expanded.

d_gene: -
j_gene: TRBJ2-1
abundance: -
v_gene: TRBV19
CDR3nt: TGTGCCAGTAGTATGGGACTCAACAATGAGCAGTTCTTC
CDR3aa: CASSMGLNNEQFF

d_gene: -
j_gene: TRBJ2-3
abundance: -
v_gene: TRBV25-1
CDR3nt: TGTGCCAGCAGTGAATTTGGCAACAGGGCGGGCGCAGATACGCAGTATTTT
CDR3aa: CASSEFGNRAGADTQYF

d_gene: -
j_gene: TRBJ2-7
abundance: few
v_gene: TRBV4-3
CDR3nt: TGCGCCAGCAGCCACCTTTCGAGCGGCACCTACGAGCAGTACTTC
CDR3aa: CASSHLSSGTYEQYF

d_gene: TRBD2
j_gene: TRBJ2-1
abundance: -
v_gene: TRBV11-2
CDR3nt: TGTGCCAGCAGCCTCCAGGGACTAGCGGGGATCTATGAGCAGTTCTTC
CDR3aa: CASSLQGLAGIYEQFF

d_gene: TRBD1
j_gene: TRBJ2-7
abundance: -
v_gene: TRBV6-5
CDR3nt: TGTGCCAGCAGTTACGGGGACAGGGATTACGAGCAGTACTTC
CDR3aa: CASSYGDRDYEQYF

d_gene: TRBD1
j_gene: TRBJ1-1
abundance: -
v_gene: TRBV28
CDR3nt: TGTGCCAGCAGTTTACTTGACAGGGGAGCTTTCTTT
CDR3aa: CASSLLDRGAFF

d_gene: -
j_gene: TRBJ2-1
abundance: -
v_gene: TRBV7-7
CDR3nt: TGTGCTAGCAGCTTAGACACGGAGGGGTACAATGAGCAGTTCTTC
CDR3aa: CASSLDTEGYNEQFF

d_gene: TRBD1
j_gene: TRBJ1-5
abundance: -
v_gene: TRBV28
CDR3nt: TGTGCCAGCAGTTTTGAAGAGGGGACAGGGGATCAGCCCCAGCATTTT
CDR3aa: CASSFEEGTGDQPQHF

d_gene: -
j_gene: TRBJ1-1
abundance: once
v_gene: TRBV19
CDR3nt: TGTGCCAGTAGTAACGAGGGGAACACTGAAGCTTTCTTT
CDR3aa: CASSNEGNTEAFF

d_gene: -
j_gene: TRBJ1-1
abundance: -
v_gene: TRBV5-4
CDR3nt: TGTGCCAGCAGCTTGATGGGGGGGGCGAGGATCACTGAAGCTTTCTTT
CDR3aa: CASSLMGGARITEAFF

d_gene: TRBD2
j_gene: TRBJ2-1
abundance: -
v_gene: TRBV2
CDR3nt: TGTGCCAGCAGGGTGGGACTAGCGGGAGTAAGTGAGCAGTTCTTC
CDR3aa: CASRVGLAGVSEQFF

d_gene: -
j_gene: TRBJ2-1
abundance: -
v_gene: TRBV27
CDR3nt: TGTGCCAGCAGTTCCTCTTACGGGTCCATCAGCTCCTACAATGAGCAGTTCTTC
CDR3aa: CASSSSYGSISSYNEQFF

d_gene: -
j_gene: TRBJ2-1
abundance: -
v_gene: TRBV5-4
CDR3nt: TGTGCCAGCAGCTTGGGGACAACCTATGAGCAGTTCTTC
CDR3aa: CASSLGTTYEQFF

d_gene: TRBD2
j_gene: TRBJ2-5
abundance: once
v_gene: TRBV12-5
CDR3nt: TGTGCTAGTGGTTTAGGACTAGCGGGAGCCTCAGAGACCCAGTACTTC
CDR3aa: CASGLGLAGASETQYF

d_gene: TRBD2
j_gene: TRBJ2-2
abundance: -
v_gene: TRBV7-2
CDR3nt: TGTGCCAGCAGCTCTAGCAGACGGGCTAGCGGGGAGAACACCGGGGAGCTGTTTTTT
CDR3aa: CASSSSRRASGENTGELFF

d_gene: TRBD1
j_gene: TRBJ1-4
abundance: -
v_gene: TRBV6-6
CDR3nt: TGTGCCAGCAGTTACGGACAGGTCGGGGAAAAACTGTTTTTT
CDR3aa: CASSYGQVGEKLFF

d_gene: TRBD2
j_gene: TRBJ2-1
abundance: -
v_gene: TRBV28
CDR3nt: TGTGCCAGCGGTCCCCCCAGCGGGGCCTACAATGAGCAGTTCTTC
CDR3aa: CASGPPSGAYNEQFF

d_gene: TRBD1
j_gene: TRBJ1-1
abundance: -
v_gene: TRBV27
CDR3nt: TGTGCCACCGGGACAGGGTATATCACTGAAGCTTTCTTT
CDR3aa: CATGTGYITEAFF

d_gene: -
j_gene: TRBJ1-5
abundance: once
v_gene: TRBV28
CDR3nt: TGTGCCAGCAGTCCCGAGGGACACCAGCCCCAGCATTTT
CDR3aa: CASSPEGHQPQHF

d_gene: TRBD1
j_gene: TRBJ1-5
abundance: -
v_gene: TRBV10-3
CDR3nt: TGTGCCATCAGTGAAGGGACAGGGCGGATTCAGCCCCAGCATTTT
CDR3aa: CAISEGTGRIQPQHF

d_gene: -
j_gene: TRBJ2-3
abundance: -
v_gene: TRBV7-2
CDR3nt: TGTGCCAGCAGCTTAGACAGAACAGATACGCAGTATTTT
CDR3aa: CASSLDRTDTQYF

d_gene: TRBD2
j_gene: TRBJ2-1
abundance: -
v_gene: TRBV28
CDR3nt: TGTGCCAGCCCCCCCGAGGGAACTAGCGGGAGTCTGGGCTACAATGAGCAGTTCTTC
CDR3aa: CASPPEGTSGSLGYNEQFF

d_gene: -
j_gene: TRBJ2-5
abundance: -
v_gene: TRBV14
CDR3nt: TGTGCCAGCAGCCAAGATACCCCGGGGGAGGAGACCCAGTACTTC
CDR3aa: CASSQDTPGEETQYF

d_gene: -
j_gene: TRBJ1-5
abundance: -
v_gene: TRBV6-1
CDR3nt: TGTGCCAGCAGTGAAGCGCCAGGTCAGCCCCAGCATTTT
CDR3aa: CASSEAPGQPQHF

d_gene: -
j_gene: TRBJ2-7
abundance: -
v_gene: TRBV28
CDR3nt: TGTGCCAGCAGATCGGCAGGGGAAGAGCAGTACTTC
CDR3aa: CASRSAGEEQYF

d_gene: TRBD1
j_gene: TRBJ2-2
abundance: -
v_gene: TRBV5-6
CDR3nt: TGTGCCAGCAGCACCGGGACAGGGGCCCCCGGGGAGCTGTTTTTT
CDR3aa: CASSTGTGAPGELFF

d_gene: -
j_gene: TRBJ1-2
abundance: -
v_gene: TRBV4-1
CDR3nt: TGCGCCAGCAGCCAAGGAAGACAGGCTAACTATGGCTACACCTTC
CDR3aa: CASSQGRQANYGYTF

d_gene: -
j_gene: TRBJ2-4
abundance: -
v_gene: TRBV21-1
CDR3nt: TGTGCCAGCAACACTAAGGGACTAATGGACATTCAGTACTTC
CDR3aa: CASNTKGLMDIQYF

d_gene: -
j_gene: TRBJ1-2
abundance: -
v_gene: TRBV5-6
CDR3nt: TGTGCCAGCAGCTTCAGTGCCGACTATGGCTACACCTTC
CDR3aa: CASSFSADYGYTF

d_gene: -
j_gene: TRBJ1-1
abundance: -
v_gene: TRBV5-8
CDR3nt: TGTGCCAGCAGCACTTGGGAGATGAACACTGAAGCTTTCTTT
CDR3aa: CASSTWEMNTEAFF

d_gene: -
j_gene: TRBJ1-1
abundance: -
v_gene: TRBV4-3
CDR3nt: TGCGCCAGCAGCCTGAGGGTTCAAGGCACTGAAGCTTTCTTT
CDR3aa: CASSLRVQGTEAFF

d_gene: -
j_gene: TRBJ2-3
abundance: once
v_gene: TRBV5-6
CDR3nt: TGTGCCAGCAGCTTCTTAGGGGGAGGGCCTCCGACAGATACGCAGTATTTT
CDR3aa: CASSFLGGGPPTDTQYF

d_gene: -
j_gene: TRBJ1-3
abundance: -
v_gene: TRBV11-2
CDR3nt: TGTGCCAGCAGCCCCAACAGGCTCGCTCGTTGGAACACCATATATTTT
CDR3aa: CASSPNRLARWNTIYF

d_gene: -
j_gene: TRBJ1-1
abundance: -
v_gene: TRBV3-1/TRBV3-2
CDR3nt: TGTGCCAGCAGTAGGACAGCTAACACTGAAGCTTTCTTT
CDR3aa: CASSRTANTEAFF

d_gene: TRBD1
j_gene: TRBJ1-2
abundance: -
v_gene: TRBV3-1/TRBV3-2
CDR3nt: TGTGCCAGCAGCCAAGATCTAATACAGGGGAACTATGGCTACACCTTC
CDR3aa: CASSQDLIQGNYGYTF

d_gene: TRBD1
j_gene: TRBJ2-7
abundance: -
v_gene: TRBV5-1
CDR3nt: TGCGCCAGCAGCTTGGAACGGACAGGGGGGCAGTACTTC
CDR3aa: CASSLERTGGQYF